This TCR beta chain was documented in a study of T cells in Graves' hyperthyroidism and ophthalmopathy (dated by TCRdb to about 2019). Background on the whole study: To identify distinguishing TCR V-J signatures, a discovery cohort of about 100 patients was used, comprising 40 to 45 with Graves' ophthalmopathy and some 57 with stable Graves' hyperthyroidism. Once sampling was done, hyperthyroidism patients were given methimazole at a starting dose of 30 mg daily, whereas ophthalmopathy patients were given high-dose intravenous methylprednisolone. Prospective prediction of ophthalmopathy was tested in an independent validation cohort consisting of under 20 hyperthyroidism patients and approximately 16 patients who later progressed to ophthalmopathy. The roughly 100 discovery patients were randomly divided into training and test sets at a 7:3 ratio. The paper describes TCR Vbeta CDR3 sequencing of 120 to 150 peripheral blood samples, made up of fewer than 50 ophthalmopathy patients, approximately 73 hyperthyroidism patients and roughly 17 progressor patients. In several Graves' hyperthyroidism patients, the study also compared T-cell repertoires from thyroid tissue with T-cell repertoires from blood.

CDR1 and CDR2 are drawn from the germline V gene: SGDLS, YYNGEE. Its CDR3 holds 17 amino acids, cysteine through phenylalanine. The only DNA kept is the CDR3, 51 bases in frame from the first base. For this chain, trimming is 3 bases at the V end and 0 bases at the J end, and the number of junction bases without a gene match is 10. Study-wide conclusions, independent of this receptor: A model built on a 13 V-J signature distinguished ophthalmopathy from stable hyperthyroidism, reaching 85% to 90% sensitivity and about 81% specificity in cross-validation and 80%/75% in testing. Most expanded thyroid clonotypes (frequency above 0.001) were also detected in blood, a finding suggesting that blood repertoires may reflect thyroid immune responses. During validation, the model predicted progression to ophthalmopathy a median of around 6 months ahead of onset, with almost 71% sensitivity and 72% to 80% specificity. Sample size was not statistically predetermined, and investigators were not blinded to group allocation.

About this clonotype itself: The target of this receptor is not known. No base quality information exists; no much larger clone differs at one position.

The study excluded patients with uncontrolled infections, other autoimmune diseases, pregnancy or lactation. Diagnoses were established on the basis of clinical symptoms, serum thyroxine and TRAb, thyroid ultrasound, and orbital computed tomography. Trizol reagent was used to extract total RNA, and RNA quality was then checked on an Agilent 2100 Bioanalyzer. TCR beta CDR3 regions were amplified from RNA transcripts. A first-round RT-PCR of the TCR CDR3 used the HTBI primer set with the Qiagen OneStep RT-PCR kit. The libraries were constructed in a second round of multiplex PCR and then size-selected and purified. Libraries were sequenced paired-end with 100 bp reads on an Illumina HiSeq2000. For the original study's pipeline: SOAPnuke was used to process the raw data, throwing out any read that contained adapters or uncalled bases, had a mean Phred below 15, or lacked an exact constant-primer or identifier match. High-quality paired reads were merged with COPE v1.2.5, and unique nucleotide sequences were defined as clonotypes. Clonotypes were aligned to IMGT TRBV, TRBD and TRBJ reference segments using MiTCR v1.1. Only V-J combinations with frequency above 0.0001, covering 99% to 99.2% of repertoires, were analysed. The TCS score was defined as F50 (clonal expansion) divided by E x V (chaos), with BLOSUM62-based TCRdist calculated between CDR3 peptides within each V-J. Welch's t-statistics and random forest reduced several hundred V-J features to roughly 13, which were used in a naive Bayes classifier (R e1071). The Morisita-Horn index was used to measure how similar the thyroid and blood repertoires were. TCRdb cleaned the public reads at Q25 with fastp, built clones with MiXCR and kept in-frame beta chains. Rows are combined by CDR3 protein, so each entry shows the most common genes and DNA. The V and J calls and clone size are TCRdb's, not the authors'. Within this sample are 550,000 to 700,000 distinct CDR3 sequences, with 46% of them counted one time only. The ten largest clonotypes hold under 20% of the sample.

The sequence came from an adult woman with Graves' disease, either hyperthyroidism or ophthalmopathy (not recorded which). Sequenced sample: peripheral blood or thyroid tissue (not recorded which). The chain joins TRBV9 to TRBJ2-7, with TRBD1 matching 9 junction bases. The sequenced DNA is TGTGCCAGCAGCGGATCCCGGGACAGGGCAAGCTCCTACGAGCAGTACTTC. This translates into CASSGSRDRASSYEQYF.